This T cell receptor (beta chain) was captured by sequencing in a study of T cells in localized non-small cell lung cancer. Germline V gives CDR1 LGHNA, CDR2 YNFKEQ. The V end lost 4 bases, the J end lost 3 bases, and 30 bases lay between the germline ends. This CDR3 spans 20 amino acids. Profiled with immunoSEQ multiplex PCR; TCRdb holds only in-frame clones, not every one. The sample contains approximately 47,000 clones, approximately 86% of which appear only once. The TCR was taken from a man between 40 and 69 years old with stage II lung adenocarcinoma. The starting material was PBMCs, obtained before any cancer treatment. The genes are TRBV4-2 and TRBJ1-1, with D tentatively TRBD1 (6 bases). The CDR3 protein is CASSPNGRGATLDRYTEAFF. DNA for the CDR3: TGTGCCAGCAGCCCAAACGGGCGGGGGGCGACCCTCGATCGATACACTGAAGCTTTCTTT.